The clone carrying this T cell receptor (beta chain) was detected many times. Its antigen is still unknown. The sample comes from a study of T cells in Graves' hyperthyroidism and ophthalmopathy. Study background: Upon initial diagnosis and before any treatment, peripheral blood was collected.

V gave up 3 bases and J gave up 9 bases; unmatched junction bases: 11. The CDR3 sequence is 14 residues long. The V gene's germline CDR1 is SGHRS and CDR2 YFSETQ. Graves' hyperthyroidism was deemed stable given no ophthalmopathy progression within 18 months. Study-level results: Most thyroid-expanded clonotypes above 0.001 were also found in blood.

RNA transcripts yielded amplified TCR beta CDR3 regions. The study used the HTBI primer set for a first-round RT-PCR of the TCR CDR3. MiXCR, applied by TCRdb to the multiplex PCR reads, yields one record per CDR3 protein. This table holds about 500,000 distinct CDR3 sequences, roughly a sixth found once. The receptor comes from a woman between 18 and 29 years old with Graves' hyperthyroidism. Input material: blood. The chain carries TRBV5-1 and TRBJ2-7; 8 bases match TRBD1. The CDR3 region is CASSSTPTGTGQYF. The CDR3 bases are TGCGCCAGCAGCTCAACCCCCACCGGGACAGGGCAGTACTTC. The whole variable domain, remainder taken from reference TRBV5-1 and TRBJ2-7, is KAGVTQTPRYLIKTRGQQVTLSCSPISGHRSVSWYQQTPGQGLQFLFEYFSETQRNKGNFPGRFSGRQFSNSRSEMNVSTLELGDSALYLCASSSTPTGTGQYFGPGTRLTVT.